This T cell receptor beta chain is drawn from a study of shared clonotypes between healthy human individuals. The study, taken as a whole, reports: As a rule, naive subsets had a larger estimated richness than memory subsets. Among donors, the sharing of clonotypes was expected to be influenced by sequencing depth.

Worth noting for this clone: Its target is not known.

The data were produced by immunoSEQ multiplex PCR, yet TCRdb's version contains in-frame clones alone and is incomplete. This repertoire shows around 2.1 million clones, 90% to 97% found once; its top ten account for 0.13%. V lost 5 bases to trimming and J lost 2 bases, with 18 bases between them. Germline V gives CDR1 SEHNR, CDR2 FQNEAQ (reference sequence). The CDR3 is 16 residues long. All donors qualified as healthy HIV-negative adults and had experienced no recent acute infections or vaccinations. Specimen: naive CD4+ T cells sorted from blood. Subset reported: CD45RA+ positively selected. This sequence joins TRBV7-9 and TRBJ1-2, with D possibly matching TRBD1 (5 bases). The clonotype comes from a man younger than 35 in good health. The CDR3 spells CASSLGSGSENYGYTF. The CDR3 DNA sequence: TGTGCCAGCAGCCTGGGGTCAGGGAGCGAGAACTATGGCTACACCTTC.